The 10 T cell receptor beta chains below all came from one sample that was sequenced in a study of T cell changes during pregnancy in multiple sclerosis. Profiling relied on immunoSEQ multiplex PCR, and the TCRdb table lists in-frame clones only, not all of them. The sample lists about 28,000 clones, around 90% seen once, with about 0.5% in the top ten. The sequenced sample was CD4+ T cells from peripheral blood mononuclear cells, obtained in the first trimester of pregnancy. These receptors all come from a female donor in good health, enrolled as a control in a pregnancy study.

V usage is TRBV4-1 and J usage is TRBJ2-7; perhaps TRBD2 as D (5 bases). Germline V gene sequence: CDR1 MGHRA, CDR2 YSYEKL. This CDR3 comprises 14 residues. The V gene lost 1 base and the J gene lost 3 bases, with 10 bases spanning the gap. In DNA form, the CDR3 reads TGCGCCAGCAGCCAAGTAAAAGCGGACTACGAGCAGTACTTC. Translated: CASSQVKADYEQYF.

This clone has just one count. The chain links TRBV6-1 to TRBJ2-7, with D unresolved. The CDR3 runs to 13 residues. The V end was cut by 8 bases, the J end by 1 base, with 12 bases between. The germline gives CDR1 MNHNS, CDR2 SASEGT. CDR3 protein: CASFSVGSYEQYF. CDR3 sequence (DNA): TGTGCCAGCTTTTCGGTCGGTTCCTACGAGCAGTACTTC.

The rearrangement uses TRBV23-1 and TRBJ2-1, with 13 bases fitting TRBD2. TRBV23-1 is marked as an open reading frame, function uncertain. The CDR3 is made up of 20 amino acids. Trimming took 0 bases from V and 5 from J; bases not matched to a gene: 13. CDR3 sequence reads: CASSQSDRTSGRGTDNEQFF. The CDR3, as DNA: TGCGCCAGCAGTCAATCTGATAGAACTAGCGGGAGGGGGACGGACAATGAGCAGTTCTTC.

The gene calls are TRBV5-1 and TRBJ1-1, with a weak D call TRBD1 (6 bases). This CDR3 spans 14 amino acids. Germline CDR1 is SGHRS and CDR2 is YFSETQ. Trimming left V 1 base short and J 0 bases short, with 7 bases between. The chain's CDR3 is CASSLTGLNTEAFF. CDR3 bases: TGCGCCAGCAGCTTGACAGGGCTGAACACTGAAGCTTTCTTT.

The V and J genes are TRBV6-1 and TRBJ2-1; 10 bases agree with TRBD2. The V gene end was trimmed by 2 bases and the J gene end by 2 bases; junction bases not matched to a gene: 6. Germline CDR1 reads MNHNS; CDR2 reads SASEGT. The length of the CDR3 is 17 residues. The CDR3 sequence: CASSELLAGDPYNEQFF. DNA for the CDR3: TGTGCCAGCAGTGAACTGCTAGCGGGGGACCCCTACAATGAGCAGTTCTTC.

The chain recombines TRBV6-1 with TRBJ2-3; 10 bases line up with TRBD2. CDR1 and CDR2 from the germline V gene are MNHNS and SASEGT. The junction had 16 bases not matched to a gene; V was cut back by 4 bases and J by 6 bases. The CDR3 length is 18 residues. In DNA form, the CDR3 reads TGTGCCAGCAGTGCCCGCCGGCAACTAGCGGGGCGAGGGGATACGCAGTATTTT. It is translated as CASSARRQLAGRGDTQYF.

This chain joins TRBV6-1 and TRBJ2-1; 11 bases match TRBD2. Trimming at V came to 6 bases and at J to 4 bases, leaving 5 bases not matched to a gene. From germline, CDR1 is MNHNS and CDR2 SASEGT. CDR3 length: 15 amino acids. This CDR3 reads CASRGLAGTYNEQFF. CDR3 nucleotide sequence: TGTGCCAGCAGAGGACTAGCGGGTACTTACAATGAGCAGTTCTTC.

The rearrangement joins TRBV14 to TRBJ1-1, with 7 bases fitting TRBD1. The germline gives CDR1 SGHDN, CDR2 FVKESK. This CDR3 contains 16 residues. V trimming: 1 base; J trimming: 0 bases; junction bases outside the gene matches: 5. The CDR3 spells CASSQVRGSMNTEAFF. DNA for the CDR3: TGTGCCAGCAGCCAAGTCAGGGGGTCGATGAACACTGAAGCTTTCTTT.

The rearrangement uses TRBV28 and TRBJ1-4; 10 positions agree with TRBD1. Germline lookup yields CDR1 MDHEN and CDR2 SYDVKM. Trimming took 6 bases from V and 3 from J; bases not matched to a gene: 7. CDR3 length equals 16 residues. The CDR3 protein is CASSPDRGRANEKLFF. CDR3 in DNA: TGTGCCAGCAGCCCAGACAGGGGGCGAGCTAATGAAAAACTGTTTTTT.

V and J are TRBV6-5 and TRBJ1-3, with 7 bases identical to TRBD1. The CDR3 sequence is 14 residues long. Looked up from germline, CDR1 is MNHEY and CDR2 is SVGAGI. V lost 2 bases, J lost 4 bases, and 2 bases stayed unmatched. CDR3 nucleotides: TGTGCCAGCAGTTACGTACAGGGGGGAAACACCATATATTTT. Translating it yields CASSYVQGGNTIYF.